What follows is one T cell receptor beta chain and its context. These data originate in a study of blood T cell repertoires in COVID-19. Overall study context: The origin of the acute and convalescent COVID-19 samples was the United States, Italy and Spain.

In the original processing: Estimates of nucleated cell counts were drawn from the amplification of reference gene primers. Clones were read by immunoSEQ multiplex PCR, and TCRdb kept only the in-frame ones, dropping some. The DNA was the basis for D and trimming; V, J and clone size are from that table. The sample carries about 74,000 clones, approximately 85% recorded once. CDR1 and CDR2 (germline): LNHDA, SQIVND (reference sequence). CDR3 length: 13 amino acids. V lost 7 bases, J lost 1 base, and 2 bases stayed unmatched. The source material was peripheral blood. This receptor was obtained from a man aged 65 to 79 with acute or convalescent COVID-19. This rearrangement joins TRBV19 to TRBJ2-3, with 7 nucleotides matching TRBD1. The CDR3 loop is CASKTGGTDTQYF. DNA of the CDR3: TGTGCCAGTAAAACAGGGGGCACAGATACGCAGTATTTT. The whole variable domain, filled in from reference TRBV19 and TRBJ2-3, reads DGGITQSPKYLFRKEGQNVTLSCEQNLNHDAMYWYRQDPGQGLRLIYYSQIVNDFQKGDIAEGYSVSREKKESFPLTVTSAQKNPTAFYLCASKTGGTDTQYFGPGTRLTVL.